This T cell receptor beta chain was identified during a study of shared clonotypes between healthy human individuals. Study overall: Each donor's CD4 naive and CD4 memory cells filled three plates apiece, CD8 naive two, and CD8 memory one. General observations from the study: Specimens sampled were limited to blood, with tissue repertoires likely differing.

All donors were Caucasian adults living in Nashville, Tennessee. Genomic DNA of each subset was evenly split across several immunoSEQ plates. The method was immunoSEQ multiplex PCR; TCRdb's version includes in-frame clones alone and lacks a portion of them. The sample holds nearly 1,000,000 clones; over 75% are singletons and the top ten take roughly 1.5%. V lost 3 bases and J 0 bases, leaving 11 bases between the germline ends. CDR3 length equals 15 residues. Germline V CDR1 and CDR2: WNHNN, SYGVQD (reference sequence). To note about this clone: Its cognate antigen is unknown.

The sequencing sample was made of memory CD4+ T cells sorted from blood. The subset here: CD45RA-negative fraction. This TCR was sampled from a man aged 18 to 29 in good health. This chain uses TRBV10-1 with TRBJ1-1; D call uncertain. CDR3 region: CASSDKSSLNTEAFF. CDR3 DNA sequence: TGCGCCAGCAGTGATAAGAGTTCGTTGAACACTGAAGCTTTCTTT.